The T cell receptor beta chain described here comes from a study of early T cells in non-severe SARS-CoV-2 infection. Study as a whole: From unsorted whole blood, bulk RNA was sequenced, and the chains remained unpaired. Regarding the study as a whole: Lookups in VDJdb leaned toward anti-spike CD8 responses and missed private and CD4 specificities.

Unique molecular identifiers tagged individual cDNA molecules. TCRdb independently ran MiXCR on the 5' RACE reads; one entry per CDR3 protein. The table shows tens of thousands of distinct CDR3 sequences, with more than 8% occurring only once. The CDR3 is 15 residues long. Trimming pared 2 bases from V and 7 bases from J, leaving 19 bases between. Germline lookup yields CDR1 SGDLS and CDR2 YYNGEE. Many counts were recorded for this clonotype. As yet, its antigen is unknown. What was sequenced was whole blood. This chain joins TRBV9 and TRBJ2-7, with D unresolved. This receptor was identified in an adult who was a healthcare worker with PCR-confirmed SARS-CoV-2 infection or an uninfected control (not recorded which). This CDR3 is CASSVDPSALREQYF. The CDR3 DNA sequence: TGTGCCAGCAGCGTGGACCCCTCCGCTCTTAGGGAGCAGTACTTC.